This TCR beta chain was identified in a study of blood T cell repertoires in COVID-19. Study as a whole: Researchers got acute and convalescent COVID-19 samples from the United States, Italy and Spain. PBMCs, B-cell-depleted T cells, or T cells were the source of the cDNA or gDNA that made up the material.

Germline CDR1 is KGHSH and CDR2 is LQKENI. This CDR3 region has 13 residues. V was shortened by 2 bases and J by 3 bases, with 7 bases between the two germline ends. Per the original methods: For nucleated cells, counts were estimated from reference gene primer amplification. Repertoires were generated with immunoSEQ multiplex PCR, while TCRdb's copy carries only in-frame clones and drops some. V and J calls and clone size are given by that table; D and trimming were obtained from the DNA. The sample includes around 180,000 clones, about 85% of them seen just once. This clonotype originated in a man aged 55 to 69 with acute or convalescent COVID-19. This sequence joins TRBV18 and TRBJ1-2; the D gene is possibly TRBD1 (6 bases). Sequencing was performed on peripheral blood. The CDR3 loop is CASSPYRDYGYTF. CDR3 DNA: TGTGCCAGCTCACCATACAGGGACTATGGCTACACCTTC.